The 25 T cell receptor beta chains given below trace back to one sample, sequenced in a study of blood T cell repertoires in COVID-19. Assay: immunoSEQ multiplex PCR; the TCRdb copy retains only in-frame clones and omits some. Of under 130,000 clones in the sample, 69% were seen once. The sequencing input was peripheral blood. These receptors were taken from a man at least 80 years old with acute or convalescent COVID-19.

The chain carries TRBV3-1 (or the pseudogene TRBV3-2) and TRBJ1-3; D unresolved. CDR1 and CDR2 (germline): LGHDT, YNNKEL (reference sequence). This CDR3 is built from 13 residues. V lost 4 bases and J lost 3, with 7 bases in between. CDR3 amino acids: CASSRIGGNTIYF. The CDR3 nucleotides are TGTGCCAGCAGCCGAATCGGTGGAAACACCATATATTTT.

The V gene is TRBV10-2, the J gene TRBJ2-3; 8 bases map to TRBD2. With 8 bases clipped from V and 2 bases from J, the junction kept 6 bases outside the gene matches. Germline assignment: CDR1 WSHSY and CDR2 SAAADI. The CDR3 runs to 14 residues. The CDR3, as DNA: TGCGCCAGCCGGACTAGCACTACCACAGATACGCAGTATTTT. Protein product: CASRTSTTTDTQYF.

J is TRBJ2-2 and V is TRBV19, with D possibly matching TRBD2 (5 bases). The germline gives CDR1 LNHDA, CDR2 SQIVND (reference sequence). The CDR3 contains 14 residues. V dropped 5 bases and J dropped 6 bases, with 13 bases sitting between them. As DNA, the CDR3 is TGTGCCAGTAGTGGGGAAAGCGGCTCCGGGGAGCTGTTTTTT. Its translation is CASSGESGSGELFF.

The chain uses TRBV19 and TRBJ2-7; no clear D gene. Trimming stripped 3 bases from V and 1 base from J, with 10 bases between. The germline CDR1 and CDR2 sequences are LNHDA and SQIVND (reference sequence). This CDR3 comprises 14 residues. The CDR3 region is CASSIGPSSYEQYF. As DNA, the CDR3 is TGTGCCAGTAGTATTGGGCCATCATCCTACGAGCAGTACTTC.

V is TRBV5-4 and J is TRBJ2-2, with 7 nucleotides matching TRBD1. V shed 3 bases, J shed 4 bases, and the junction held 6 bases outside the gene matches. This CDR3 region has 15 residues. CDR1 SGHNT and CDR2 YYREEE come from the germline V gene (reference sequence). The CDR3 DNA reads as TGTGCCAGCAGCTCTAGACAGGGTCCCACCGGGGAGCTGTTTTTT. Protein: CASSSRQGPTGELFF.

The CDR3 here is CASSVSGTSYEQYF. In nucleotides, the CDR3 is TGCGCCAGCAGCGTAAGCGGGACCTCCTACGAGCAGTACTTC. The chain employs TRBV5-1 and TRBJ2-7, with 7 bases fitting TRBD2. This CDR3 region has 14 residues. The V segment lost 4 bases and the J segment 0 bases; nucleotides outside the gene matches: 4. The germline V gene encodes CDR1 SGHRS and CDR2 YFSETQ. The full variable domain, with the rest looked up from reference TRBV5-1 and TRBJ2-7, is KAGVTQTPRYLIKTRGQQVTLSCSPISGHRSVSWYQQTPGQGLQFLFEYFSETQRNKGNFPGRFSGRQFSNSRSEMNVSTLELGDSALYLCASSVSGTSYEQYFGPGTRLTVT.

The rearrangement uses TRBV7-7 and TRBJ2-3; 9 nucleotides line up with TRBD2. This CDR3 is 15 amino acids long. Germline CDR1 SSHAT, CDR2 FNYEAQ (reference sequence). J gave up 5 bases and V 5 bases, and 8 bases lay outside the gene matches. The CDR3, as DNA: TGTGCCAGCAGCAAAGGACTAGCGCCCGGAGATACGCAGTATTTT. Translated, it gives CASSKGLAPGDTQYF.

This rearrangement joins TRBV30 to TRBJ1-2, with 8 bases matching TRBD1. Trimming at V came to 4 bases and at J to 7 bases, leaving 17 bases not matched to a gene. Germline V CDR1 and CDR2: GTSNPN, SVGIG (reference sequence). This CDR3 is 16 amino acids long. In DNA, the CDR3 is TGTGCCTGGATCCCCAGGGGGCGATTTGGAGATTCTGGCTACACCTTC. Its translation: CAWIPRGRFGDSGYTF.

This chain joins TRBV27 and TRBJ2-7; possible D gene TRBD2, 6 bases. The CDR3 totals 14 residues. Germline V lookup: CDR1 MNHEY, CDR2 SMNVEV (reference sequence). V was cut by 3 bases and J by 2 bases, with 11 bases left in between. The CDR3 spells CASSLEGRTYEQYF. In DNA form, the CDR3 reads TGTGCCAGCAGTTTGGAGGGCCGCACCTACGAGCAGTACTTC.

The rearrangement links TRBV21-1 to TRBJ2-1; the table's D call, TRBD2, was not checked against the DNA. TRBV21-1 is recorded as a pseudogene. The length of the CDR3 is 15 residues. CDR3 region: CASTPGLAGECEQFF. The DNA for the CDR3 is TGTGCCAGCACCCCCGGACTAGCGGGAGAGTGTGAGCAGTTCTTC.

The J gene is TRBJ1-3, the V gene TRBV5-1, with 8 bases aligning to TRBD1. The CDR3 extends over 15 amino acids. V lost 4 bases, J lost 4 bases, and 7 bases stayed unmatched. Germline V lookup: CDR1 SGHRS, CDR2 YFSETQ. DNA of the CDR3: TGCGCCAGCAGCCAAGGGACAGGTACCGGAAACACCATATATTTT. This gives the protein CASSQGTGTGNTIYF.

This clone was counted only a few times. The chain couples TRBV7-8 to TRBJ2-5; possible D gene TRBD2, 6 bases. Per germline, CDR1 SGHVS and CDR2 FQNEAQ. The CDR3 length is 15 residues. The V gene lost 0 bases and the J gene lost 5 bases, with 13 bases spanning the gap. Written as DNA, the CDR3 is TGTGCCAGCAGCTTAGCTGGACTACCCGGGGAGACCCAGTACTTC. It encodes CASSLAGLPGETQYF.

The chain is built from TRBV9 and TRBJ2-3; perhaps TRBD2 as D (5 bases). V lost 1 base, J lost 2 bases, and 11 bases lay in between. Germline V gene data show CDR1 as SGDLS and CDR2 as YYNGEE. CDR3 length: 15 residues. CDR3 region: CASSVSPGNTDTQYF. The CDR3 bases are TGTGCCAGCAGCGTAAGTCCGGGGAACACAGATACGCAGTATTTT.

DNA of the CDR3: TGCGCCAGCAGCCAAGATTTCACAACAACCGGGGAGCTGTTTTTT. This codes for CASSQDFTTTGELFF. The chain has TRBV4-3 and TRBJ2-2; no firm D call. From germline, CDR1 is LGHNA and CDR2 YSLEER. This CDR3 region has 15 residues. Trimming shortened V by 0 bases and J by 5 bases, and 10 bases separated the two germline ends.

The gene calls are TRBV2 and TRBJ2-3, with 11 bases that match TRBD2. This CDR3 region has 16 residues. The V segment lost 2 bases and the J segment 7 bases; nucleotides outside the gene matches: 8. The germline gives CDR1 SNHLY, CDR2 FYNNEI. CDR3 region: CASSESALAGVNTQYF. The CDR3 DNA reads as TGTGCCAGCAGTGAATCCGCACTAGCGGGAGTTAATACGCAGTATTTT.

The chain links TRBV2 to TRBJ2-2, with no clear D. Germline assignment: CDR1 SNHLY and CDR2 FYNNEI. V shed 8 bases and J shed 6 bases, with 10 bases lying between them. This CDR3 spans 12 amino acids. Here the CDR3 reads CASGRQSGELFF. The CDR3 DNA follows: TGTGCCAGCGGCCGCCAGTCCGGGGAGCTGTTTTTT.

The CDR3 region is CASSQISGRQPQHF. The CDR3 nucleotides read TGTGCCAGCAGTCAGATATCCGGGAGACAGCCCCAGCATTTT. The chain uses TRBV6-5 and TRBJ1-5; D is unclear. This CDR3 is built from 14 residues. Germline loops: CDR1 MNHEY, CDR2 SVGAGI. Trimming shortened V by 5 bases and J by 7 bases, and 15 bases separated the two germline ends.

The J gene is TRBJ2-5, the V gene TRBV7-8; 9 bases agree with TRBD1. Losses at the gene ends were 7 bases for V and 5 bases for J; bases not matched to a gene: 5. Germline values: CDR1 SGHVS, CDR2 FQNEAQ. The CDR3 has 13 residues. The CDR3 DNA sequence: TGTGCCAGCAACACAGGGGGCAGTGAGACCCAGTACTTC. Translated: CASNTGGSETQYF.

The V call is TRBV5-1, the J call TRBJ2-7; tentative D call: TRBD2 (6 bases). The CDR3 is 14 amino acids. V lost 0 bases and J 6 bases, leaving 13 bases between the germline ends. The germline V gene has CDR1 SGHRS and CDR2 YFSETQ. This chain's CDR3 is CASSLASLAGEQYF. DNA of the CDR3: TGCGCCAGCAGCTTGGCCTCACTAGCTGGCGAGCAGTACTTC.

The V and J genes are TRBV6-2 or TRBV6-3 and TRBJ2-1, with 10 bases lining up with TRBD2. Germline CDR1 is MNHEY and CDR2 is SVGEGT. After removal of 2 bases from V and 7 bases from J, the junction contained 11 bases not matched to a gene. The CDR3 extends over 17 amino acids. In nucleotides, the CDR3 is TGTGCCAGCAGTTACAATCCCGGGCTAGCGGGAGAAAATGAGCAGTTCTTC. It encodes CASSYNPGLAGENEQFF.

The chain uses TRBV5-4 and TRBJ2-2, with D uncertain. The CDR3 runs 14 residues. V gave up 0 bases and J gave up 1 base, with 4 bases separating them. The germline V gene encodes CDR1 SGHNT and CDR2 YYREEE (reference sequence). CDR3 nucleotides: TGTGCCAGCAGCTTGGCCAAGAACACCGGGGAGCTGTTTTTT. Amino acid sequence: CASSLAKNTGELFF. Variable domain in full (rest from reference TRBV5-4 and TRBJ2-2): ETGVTQSPTHLIKTRGQQVTLRCSSQSGHNTVSWYQQALGQGPQFIFQYYREEENGRGNFPPRFSGLQFPNYSSELNVNALELDDSALYLCASSLAKNTGELFFGEGSRLTVL.

The chain has TRBV28 and TRBJ1-1, with D hard to call. V shed 5 bases and J shed 4 bases, with 17 bases lying between them. CDR3 length: 15 amino acids. Germline values: CDR1 MDHEN, CDR2 SYDVKM. Here the CDR3 reads CASSLYAFLSTEAFF. For the CDR3, the DNA is TGTGCCAGCAGTCTTTACGCCTTTTTGAGCACTGAAGCTTTCTTT.

This clone was recorded a few times. The V and J genes are TRBV7-7 and TRBJ2-7; D not resolved. The CDR3 spans 14 residues. V was pared by 1 base and J by 7 bases, with 14 bases between. Germline loops: CDR1 SSHAT, CDR2 FNYEAQ (reference sequence). This CDR3 is CASSLDLSSGEQYF. DNA for the CDR3: TGTGCCAGCAGCTTAGATTTGTCTTCCGGGGAGCAGTACTTC.

The chain couples TRBV15 to TRBJ2-5; D is possibly TRBD2 (5 bases). From germline, CDR1 is LNHNV and CDR2 YYDKDF (reference sequence). The CDR3 loop spans 14 amino acids. V lost 3 bases to trimming and J lost 4 bases, with 12 bases between them. The CDR3 region is CATSRGSAGETQYF. In DNA form, the CDR3 reads TGTGCCACCAGCAGGGGTAGCGCAGGAGAGACCCAGTACTTC. Complete variable domain (other parts from reference TRBV15 and TRBJ2-5): DAMVIQNPRYQVTQFGKPVTLSCSQTLNHNVMYWYQQKSSQAPKLLFHYYDKDFNNEADTPDNFQSRRPNTSFCFLDIRSPGLGDTAMYLCATSRGSAGETQYFGPGTRLLVL.

About this clone itself: This is likely a read error, given that the CDR3 carries no conserved phenylalanine or tryptophan at its end. No DNA is shown, since the ends of the CDR3 on it are uncertain; the CDR3 is the one TCRdb lists. The chain recombines TRBV6-1 with TRBJ1-2; the table calls TRBD1, which could not be checked here. The CDR3 comprises 10 residues, both ends counted. CDR1 and CDR2 from the germline V gene are MNHNS and SASEGT. CDR3 sequence: CASSEGALVC.